Shown below are 16 T cell receptor beta chains from a single sample sequenced in a study of T cells after yellow fever vaccination. MiXCR, applied by TCRdb to the 5' RACE reads, yields one record per CDR3 protein. The repertoire holds 300,000 or so distinct CDR3 sequences, with approximately 3.9% as singletons. Sequenced material: PBMCs, taken 5 days after the yellow fever booster vaccination. These receptors were taken from a man aged 18 to 30 who received the YFV17D yellow fever vaccine.

This clonotype has at least ten counts. The genes are TRBV12-3 or TRBV12-4 and TRBJ1-2; no clear D. The CDR3 consists of 13 residues. V lost 1 base and J 8 bases, leaving 11 bases between the germline ends. The CDR3 coding sequence is TGTGCCAGCAGTTTAGTTGGTGGCGGCGGCTACACCTTC. Residues: CASSLVGGGGYTF.

The chain joins TRBV5-6 to TRBJ2-4; weak D call: TRBD2 (6 bases). The CDR3 is 13 residues long. Germline values: CDR1 SGHDT, CDR2 YYEEEE. Between the trimmed V and J ends, which lost 2 bases and 6 bases, there was a span of 9 bases. CDR3 sequence: CASSFGRLNIQYF. The CDR3 coding sequence is TGTGCCAGCAGCTTTGGGAGGTTAAACATTCAGTACTTC.

This clonotype was detected many times. The chain has TRBV20-1 and TRBJ1-3; D remains unclear. Germline V lookup: CDR1 DFQATT, CDR2 SNEGSKA (reference sequence). V lost 6 bases and J lost 0, with 9 bases in between. The length of the CDR3 is 13 residues. CDR3 coding DNA: TGCAGTGCGGACCCAAACTCTGGAAACACCATATATTTT. Protein product: CSADPNSGNTIYF.

This clonotype has a handful of counts. The V call is TRBV6-1, the J call TRBJ2-5, with TRBD2 identical over 8 bases. This CDR3 is 16 amino acids long. With 6 bases clipped from V and 4 bases from J, the junction kept 13 bases outside the gene matches. The germline V gene has CDR1 MNHNS and CDR2 SASEGT. The CDR3 region is CASRPPERGLLETQYF. The CDR3 nucleotides are TGTGCCAGCAGGCCCCCGGAGCGGGGGCTACTAGAGACCCAGTACTTC.

This chain joins TRBV20-1 and TRBJ1-5; TRBD1 agrees at 10 bases. V gave up 0 bases and J gave up 9 bases; unmatched junction bases: 14. CDR3 length: 17 amino acids. Germline V gene lookup returns CDR1 DFQATT and CDR2 SNEGSKA (reference sequence). In DNA form, the CDR3 reads TGCAGTGCTAGAGATCTTAGTGTGACAGGGGGCCGTGGGCCCCAGCATTTT. This encodes CSARDLSVTGGRGPQHF.

The chain uses TRBV7-2 and TRBJ1-6; TRBD1 matches at 8 bases. Germline V gene data show CDR1 as SGHTA and CDR2 as FQGNSA. The CDR3 is made up of 13 amino acids. J was trimmed by 9 bases and V by 4 bases; bases with no gene match: 2. The CDR3 DNA reads as TGTGCCAGCAGCTCCGGGACAGGTTCACCCCTCCACTTT. It yields the protein CASSSGTGSPLHF.

This clonotype appeared a few times. This sequence joins TRBV7-9 and TRBJ1-1; a possible D gene is TRBD1 (5 bases). Germline lookup yields CDR1 SEHNR and CDR2 FQNEAQ (reference sequence). Trimming took 3 bases from V and 7 from J, leaving 18 bases between them. This CDR3 contains 15 residues. CDR3 in amino acids: CASSFPYGGGIEAFF. CDR3 sequence (DNA): TGTGCCAGCAGCTTTCCGTATGGCGGGGGGATTGAAGCTTTCTTT.

There are a few counts of this clonotype. The DNA for the CDR3 is TGCAGTGCTAGGGGGCTTACAAACACCGGGGAGCTGTTTTTT. This sequence encodes CSARGLTNTGELFF. V gene TRBV20-1 combines with J gene TRBJ2-2; weak D call: TRBD1 (5 bases). The V end was cut by 3 bases, the J end by 2 bases, with 10 bases between. CDR1 and CDR2 from the germline V gene are DFQATT and SNEGSKA (reference sequence). The CDR3 spans 14 residues.

This clonotype was seen at least ten times. The V gene is TRBV12-3 or TRBV12-4, the J gene TRBJ2-3; 10 positions match TRBD2. The CDR3 sequence is 15 residues long. V shed 6 bases, J shed 7 bases, and the junction held 10 bases outside the gene matches. CDR3 bases: TGTGCCAGCAGCTATCGTAGCGGGGGGCAGAATACGCAGTATTTT. Amino acid sequence: CASSYRSGGQNTQYF.

This clonotype was picked up a small number of times. The CDR3 region is CASSPRDRGTEAFF. The CDR3 DNA is TGTGCCAGCAGCCCCCGGGACAGGGGCACTGAAGCTTTCTTT. The chain couples TRBV3-1 to TRBJ1-1, with 10 nucleotides matching TRBD1. The CDR3 loop spans 14 amino acids. Germline loops: CDR1 LGHDT, CDR2 YNNKEL (reference sequence). Trimming at V came to 4 bases and at J to 4 bases, leaving 3 bases not matched to a gene.

This clonotype has a handful of counts. This chain links TRBV19 with TRBJ1-1, with D possibly matching TRBD1 (6 bases). CDR3 length equals 14 residues. Per the germline V gene, CDR1 is LNHDA and CDR2 is SQIVND (reference sequence). V lost 3 bases and J 1 base, leaving 9 bases between the germline ends. The CDR3 nucleotides are TGTGCCAGTAGTATCGGGGGGGCGAACACTGAAGCTTTCTTT. Translation: CASSIGGANTEAFF.

This clonotype was recorded a few times. The genes are TRBV5-1 and TRBJ1-1; tentative D call: TRBD1 (5 bases). Trimming took off 0 bases at V and 4 bases at J, with 22 bases between the two ends. This CDR3 region has 18 residues. Germline V gene sequence: CDR1 SGHRS, CDR2 YFSETQ. For the CDR3, the DNA is TGCGCCAGCAGCTTGGACACCCCCCTCAGGGTGCGAGGCACTGAAGCTTTCTTT. The encoded protein is CASSLDTPLRVRGTEAFF.

This clonotype was found a few times. The CDR3 nucleotides read TGCAGTGTCCTAACAGGGGAGAATGAAAAACTGTTTTTT. Protein sequence: CSVLTGENEKLFF. The chain is built from TRBV20-1 and TRBJ1-4; 7 bases are a match to TRBD1. Germline CDR1 and CDR2: DFQATT and SNEGSKA (reference sequence). This CDR3 comprises 13 residues. The V and J ends lost 7 bases and 5 bases, in that order; junction bases with no gene match: 7.

This clonotype has at least ten counts. This sequence joins TRBV29-1 and TRBJ2-2, with 12 bases lining up with TRBD2. This CDR3 contains 16 residues. V trimming: 1 base; J trimming: 6 bases; junction bases outside the gene matches: 6. From germline, CDR1 is SQVTM and CDR2 ANQGSEA. The CDR3 region is CSVEGLAGVRSGELFF. In DNA, the CDR3 is TGCAGCGTTGAAGGACTAGCGGGGGTCCGATCCGGGGAGCTGTTTTTT.

In this sample, this clonotype turned up many times. The genes are TRBV7-6 and TRBJ2-3; D might be TRBD2 (6 bases). Between the trimmed V and J ends, which lost 3 bases and 6 bases, there was a span of 7 bases. CDR1 is SGHVS, CDR2 FNYEAQ, per germline. The CDR3 consists of 12 residues. Written as DNA, the CDR3 is TGTGCCAGCAGCTTTGGGAGGGATACGCAGTATTTT. Protein product: CASSFGRDTQYF.

This clonotype was seen only a few times. The V and J genes are TRBV6-5 and TRBJ2-1, with unresolved D. Per the germline V gene, CDR1 is MNHEY and CDR2 is SVGAGI. The CDR3 runs to 13 residues. Trimming left V 1 base short and J 9 bases short, with 10 bases between. The CDR3 DNA reads as TGTGCCAGCAGTTACTTAGCTGGGCGTGAGCAGTTCTTC. Translating gives CASSYLAGREQFF.